This entry lists 14 T cell receptor beta chains sequenced from one sample in a study of control samples from healthy donors and cancer patients. The protocol was immunoSEQ multiplex PCR, while the TCRdb copy is restricted to in-frame clones and leaves out a portion. The table lists about 150,000 clones, about 94% of them singletons. The sample consisted of blood. The receptors here all came from a man in his forties in good health.

In regard to this clone: The sample has other DNA sequences that encode this CDR3 too. J is TRBJ2-7 and V is TRBV27; D call uncertain. Deletions cut 2 bases from V and 3 bases from J, with 8 bases between. CDR1 MNHEY and CDR2 SMNVEV come from the germline V gene (reference sequence). The CDR3 length is 13 residues. Here the CDR3 reads CASSLSLGYEQYF. CDR3 nucleotide sequence: TGTGCCAGCAGTTTAAGTTTAGGCTACGAGCAGTACTTC.

The gene calls are TRBV27 and TRBJ1-6; 7 positions agree with TRBD1. V shed 5 bases, J shed 11 bases, and the junction held 3 bases outside the gene matches. The germline gives CDR1 MNHEY, CDR2 SMNVEV (reference sequence). The CDR3 length is 12 residues. CDR3 region: CASSPQGAPLHF. The CDR3 nucleotides read TGTGCCAGCAGTCCCCAGGGGGCACCCCTCCACTTT.

The rearrangement joins TRBV5-1 to TRBJ1-3; no firm D call. Deletions cut 4 bases from V and 3 bases from J, with 11 bases between. CDR1 and CDR2 (germline): SGHRS, YFSETQ. The CDR3 runs 14 residues. The CDR3 DNA is TGCGCCAGCAGCCCGGACGAGGGTGGAAACACCATATATTTT. It codes for CASSPDEGGNTIYF.

V and J are TRBV11-2 and TRBJ2-5; no definite D call. Germline V lookup: CDR1 SGHAT, CDR2 FQNNGV. The V end lost 5 bases, the J end lost 2 bases, and 6 bases lay between the germline ends. The length of the CDR3 is 12 residues. The CDR3 loop reads CASSPFQETQYF. The CDR3 coding sequence is TGTGCCAGCAGCCCTTTTCAAGAGACCCAGTACTTC.

The genes are TRBV4-1 and TRBJ1-1, with D perhaps matching TRBD1 (5 bases). CDR1 and CDR2 (germline): MGHRA, YSYEKL. The CDR3 is 15 residues long. V lost 1 base and J 3 bases, leaving 12 bases between the germline ends. The CDR3 reads CASSQVGREYTEAFF. The CDR3, as DNA: TGCGCCAGCAGCCAAGTCGGCAGGGAGTACACTGAAGCTTTCTTT.

This clone was recorded once. CDR3 region: CASSATASTTNEKLFF. CDR3 in DNA: TGTGCCAGCAGTGCGACAGCGTCGACAACTAATGAAAAACTGTTTTTT. This chain joins TRBV27 and TRBJ1-4; TRBD1 might be the D (5 bases). This CDR3 spans 16 amino acids. Germline loops: CDR1 MNHEY, CDR2 SMNVEV (reference sequence). Trimming left V 5 bases short and J 0 bases short, with 13 bases between.

With respect to this clone: This CDR3 is also generated by other DNA sequences in the sample. This sequence joins TRBV5-6 and TRBJ2-7; 11 bases agree with TRBD1. Trimming took 4 bases from V and 4 from J; bases not matched to a gene: 4. CDR1 and CDR2 (germline): SGHDT, YYEEEE. CDR3 size: 14 residues. The CDR3 DNA reads TGTGCCAGCAGCCCCGGGACAGGGGGATACGAGCAGTACTTC. Residues: CASSPGTGGYEQYF.

V gene TRBV5-1 combines with J gene TRBJ1-1; the D gene is possibly TRBD1 (5 bases). Germline V gene lookup returns CDR1 SGHRS and CDR2 YFSETQ. The CDR3 spans 15 residues. With 4 bases removed from V and 0 bases from J, the gap between germline ends came to 13 bases. Here the CDR3 reads CASSPGHTLNTEAFF. The CDR3 DNA is TGCGCCAGCAGCCCTGGACATACCCTGAACACTGAAGCTTTCTTT.

The rearrangement joins TRBV28 to TRBJ1-5, with D unclear. This CDR3 contains 16 residues. Trimming stripped 4 bases from V and 0 bases from J, with 13 bases between. Per germline, CDR1 MDHEN and CDR2 SYDVKM. The CDR3 DNA reads TGTGCCAGCAGTTCTCGGGCCTGGAGTAGCAATCAGCCCCAGCATTTT. It codes for CASSSRAWSSNQPQHF.

The CDR3 is CASSFRAPGGQPQHF. The CDR3 DNA follows: TGTGCCAGCAGTTTCCGGGCCCCGGGGGGTCAGCCCCAGCATTTT. The chain combines TRBV27 with TRBJ1-5; D may be TRBD1 (5 bases). Germline CDR1 is MNHEY and CDR2 is SMNVEV (reference sequence). V was clipped by 3 bases and J by 6 bases, with 15 bases between them. There are 15 residues in the CDR3.

The chain joins TRBV23-1 to TRBJ2-2; TRBD1 might be the D (5 bases). TRBV23-1 is placed among ORFs of uncertain function. Trimming shortened V by 6 bases and J by 0 bases, and 17 bases separated the two germline ends. This CDR3 spans 17 amino acids. CDR3 amino acids: CASSPVRGAANTGELFF. CDR3 sequence (DNA): TGCGCCAGCAGCCCAGTGCGTGGGGCAGCGAACACCGGGGAGCTGTTTTTT.

The chain couples TRBV27 to TRBJ2-3, with D perhaps being TRBD1 or TRBD2 (5 bases each). Germline V gene data show CDR1 as MNHEY and CDR2 as SMNVEV (reference sequence). There are 15 residues in the CDR3. The V and J ends lost 6 bases and 0 bases respectively, with 13 bases between them. The CDR3 region is CASSPVGGSTDTQYF. CDR3 nucleotide sequence: TGTGCCAGCAGCCCCGTTGGGGGAAGCACAGATACGCAGTATTTT.

The chain recombines TRBV6-5 with TRBJ1-6; 7 nucleotides agree with TRBD1. The CDR3 runs 14 residues. Per germline, CDR1 MNHEY and CDR2 SVGAGI. The junction had 8 bases not matched to a gene; V was cut back by 5 bases and J by 10 bases. The CDR3 reads CASSPGTERSPLHF. As DNA, the CDR3 is TGTGCCAGCAGTCCCGGGACAGAGAGGTCACCCCTCCACTTT.

CDR3 region: CASSYSGTGGKDGYTF. In DNA, the CDR3 is TGTGCCAGCAGTTACTCAGGGACAGGGGGTAAAGACGGCTACACCTTC. The V gene is TRBV6-5, the J gene TRBJ1-2, with 11 bases matching TRBD1. V was clipped by 0 bases and J by 8 bases; unmatched bases: 8. The CDR3 totals 16 residues. The germline V gene encodes CDR1 MNHEY and CDR2 SVGAGI.